This T cell receptor beta chain derives from a study of blood T cell repertoires in COVID-19. As for the study in general: The analysed material was cDNA or gDNA that came from T cells, B-cell-depleted T cells, or PBMCs.

The data were produced by immunoSEQ multiplex PCR, yet TCRdb's version contains in-frame clones alone and is incomplete. The profile covers hundreds of thousands of clones, with roughly 80% appearing a single time and 10% taken by the ten largest. Trimming cost V 5 bases and J 6 bases, with 10 bases left between them. From germline, CDR1 is SGHVS and CDR2 FNYEAQ. The CDR3 sequence is 13 residues long. This TCR derives from a woman aged 80 or older with acute or convalescent COVID-19. The rearrangement joins TRBV7-6 to TRBJ2-2, with D possibly TRBD1 on 5 matching bases. Sample: peripheral blood. The CDR3 reads CASSPLTAGELFF. The CDR3, as DNA: TGTGCCAGCAGCCCCCTGACAGCCGGGGAGCTGTTTTTT.